Below, 22 T cell receptor beta chains from the same sample are listed, as sequenced in a study of blood T cell repertoires in COVID-19. Data came from immunoSEQ multiplex PCR; TCRdb stores just in-frame clones and leaves some out. Of 150,000 to 200,000 clones listed, roughly 85% are singletons. The sample consisted of peripheral blood. The receptor source for this set is a woman aged 25 to 45 with acute or convalescent COVID-19.

The rearrangement joins TRBV7-9 to TRBJ2-6, with D maybe TRBD2 (5 bases). This CDR3 spans 14 amino acids. The germline gives CDR1 SEHNR, CDR2 FQNEAQ (reference sequence). The V end was cut by 4 bases, the J end by 5 bases, with 9 bases between. DNA for the CDR3: TGTGCCAGCAGCTCCACGGGAAGGGCCAACGTCCTGACTTTC. This gives the protein CASSSTGRANVLTF. Together with reference TRBV7-9 and TRBJ2-6, the CDR3 gives the full variable domain: DTGVSQNPRHKITKRGQNVTFRCDPISEHNRLYWYRQTLGQGPEFLTYFQNEAQLEKSRLLSDRFSAERPKGSFSTLEIQRTEQGDSAMYLCASSSTGRANVLTFGAGSRLTVL.

CDR3 bases: TGTGCCATCTGGGACAGGGCAGCCTATGGCTACACCTTC. Its translation is CAIWDRAAYGYTF. V usage is TRBV28 and J usage is TRBJ1-2, with 9 bases fitting TRBD1. Trimming at V came to 10 bases and at J to 4 bases, leaving 7 bases not matched to a gene. The CDR3 loop spans 13 amino acids. CDR1 and CDR2 (germline): MDHEN, SYDVKM.

V usage is TRBV3-1 (or the pseudogene TRBV3-2) and J usage is TRBJ2-7; 7 bases match TRBD2. Germline trimming cut 3 bases from V and 2 bases from J; bases unmatched to any gene: 13. The CDR3 contains 17 residues. CDR1 is LGHDT, CDR2 YNNKEL, per germline (reference sequence). The CDR3 protein is CASSQAGGASGTYEQYF. DNA of the CDR3: TGTGCCAGCAGCCAGGCCGGAGGGGCTAGCGGTACCTACGAGCAGTACTTC.

V usage is TRBV5-1 and J usage is TRBJ1-2; no clear D. From germline, CDR1 is SGHRS and CDR2 YFSETQ. Trimming left V 5 bases short and J 0 bases short, with 8 bases between. There are 13 residues in the CDR3. The DNA for the CDR3 is TGCGCCAGCAGTCTCAGGACTAACTATGGCTACACCTTC. It translates to CASSLRTNYGYTF.

V is TRBV28 and J is TRBJ1-4, with D possibly matching TRBD1 (6 bases). Germline V CDR1 and CDR2: MDHEN, SYDVKM. The length of the CDR3 is 15 residues. V lost 6 bases to trimming and J lost 3 bases, with 14 bases between them. The chain's CDR3 is CASRGRGSSNEKLFF. The CDR3 nucleotides read TGTGCCAGCAGGGGCAGGGGCTCCTCTAATGAAAAACTGTTTTTT.

The chain employs TRBV10-2 and TRBJ2-3; TRBD1 agrees at 9 bases. Per the germline V gene, CDR1 is WSHSY and CDR2 is SAAADI. This CDR3 contains 14 residues. Losses at the gene ends were 8 bases for V and 3 bases for J; bases not matched to a gene: 6. For the CDR3, the DNA is TGCGCCAGCTGGTCCGGGACAGGGACAGATACGCAGTATTTT. Amino acid sequence: CASWSGTGTDTQYF.

The chain has TRBV7-2 and TRBJ1-6; D gene ambiguous. The germline V gene has CDR1 SGHTA and CDR2 FQGNSA. Trimming took 3 bases from V and 8 from J, leaving 5 bases between them. The CDR3 contains 12 residues. The CDR3 sequence is CASSFGDSPLHF. The CDR3 DNA follows: TGTGCCAGCAGCTTCGGTGATTCACCCCTCCACTTT.

Only one count was recorded for this clone. CDR3 sequence: CASSLNFVSDTQYF. CDR3 DNA sequence: TGTGCCAGCAGCTTAAATTTCGTGTCCGATACGCAGTATTTT. The chain links TRBV5-6 to TRBJ2-3; D remains unclear. Trimming removed 2 bases from V and 6 bases from J, with 13 bases in between. This CDR3 comprises 14 residues. The germline gives CDR1 SGHDT, CDR2 YYEEEE.

This clone was observed once. The chain has TRBV27 and TRBJ1-2; no firm D call. CDR1 is MNHEY and CDR2 is SMNVEV in the germline V gene (reference sequence). V lost 6 bases and J 6 bases, leaving 14 bases between the germline ends. CDR3 length: 13 residues. For the CDR3, the DNA is TGTGCCAGCAGCTTCAGCGGGTTGAATGGCTACACCTTC. Its translation is CASSFSGLNGYTF.

The CDR3 region is CASSAAGDRGTDTQYF. The CDR3 nucleotides are TGCGCCAGCAGCGCGGCGGGGGACAGGGGGACAGATACGCAGTATTTT. The rearrangement joins TRBV5-1 to TRBJ2-3; the match to TRBD1 covers 11 bases. Germline V gives CDR1 SGHRS, CDR2 YFSETQ. V lost 4 bases and J lost 3; bases outside the gene matches: 7. The CDR3 length is 16 residues.

The chain employs TRBV6-2 or TRBV6-3 and TRBJ1-1, with a tentative D call TRBD1 (6 bases). This CDR3 spans 17 amino acids. Germline lookup yields CDR1 MNHEY and CDR2 SVGEGT. V lost 4 bases and J lost 1, with 19 bases in between. CDR3 region: CASSSPRQAETNTEAFF. Here the CDR3 DNA reads TGTGCCAGCAGTTCTCCTAGACAGGCCGAGACGAACACTGAAGCTTTCTTT.

The rearrangement uses TRBV4-1 and TRBJ2-7; D is uncertain. Between the trimmed V and J ends, which lost 1 base and 1 base, there was a span of 8 bases. The CDR3 is made up of 14 amino acids. Germline V gene data show CDR1 as MGHRA and CDR2 as YSYEKL. CDR3 DNA sequence: TGCGCCAGCAGCCAAGTGAGACAATCCTACGAGCAGTACTTC. Translated, it gives CASSQVRQSYEQYF.

The chain joins TRBV27 to TRBJ2-3; maybe TRBD2 (5 bases). From germline, CDR1 is MNHEY and CDR2 SMNVEV (reference sequence). The V end was cut by 7 bases, the J end by 1 base, with 15 bases between. This CDR3 has 15 residues. CDR3 sequence: CASTKHRERTDTQYF. In DNA, the CDR3 is TGTGCCAGCACAAAACACCGGGAACGCACAGATACGCAGTATTTT.

There are many counts of this clone. The chain couples TRBV30 to TRBJ1-4; maybe TRBD1 (5 bases). The germline gives CDR1 GTSNPN, CDR2 SVGIG (reference sequence). Trimming stripped 1 base from V and 3 bases from J, with 12 bases between. The CDR3 is 15 residues long. DNA of the CDR3: TGTGCCTGGAGTGATGCAGGGCTTGCTAATGAAAAACTGTTTTTT. Protein sequence: CAWSDAGLANEKLFF. Filled out from reference TRBV30 and TRBJ1-4, the complete variable domain reads SQTIHQWPATLVQPVGSPLSLECTVEGTSNPNLYWYRQAAGRGLQLLFYSVGIGQISSEVPQNLSASRPQDRQFILSSKKLLLSDSGFYLCAWSDAGLANEKLFFGSGTQLSVL.

V is TRBV4-2 and J is TRBJ1-1; perhaps TRBD1 as D (5 bases). CDR1 LGHNA and CDR2 YNFKEQ come from the germline V gene. V was pared by 0 bases and J by 3 bases, with 17 bases between. This CDR3 region has 17 residues. Written as DNA, the CDR3 is TGTGCCAGCAGCCAAGACCTCCCAGGGAGGGGTTACACTGAAGCTTTCTTT. Translating it yields CASSQDLPGRGYTEAFF.

The chain recombines TRBV6-2 or TRBV6-3 with TRBJ2-7; 7 bases are a match to TRBD1. V gave up 6 bases and J gave up 2 bases; unmatched junction bases: 16. Germline CDR1 reads MNHEY; CDR2 reads SVGEGT. CDR3 size: 17 residues. The CDR3 DNA reads as TGTGCCAGCAGCTCCCTTAAAGCGGACAGGCGACCCTACGAGCAGTACTTC. This gives the protein CASSSLKADRRPYEQYF.

V gene TRBV15 combines with J gene TRBJ1-5; D is perhaps TRBD1 (5 bases). Germline V gene data show CDR1 as LNHNV and CDR2 as YYDKDF (reference sequence). V lost 3 bases and J lost 5, with 11 bases in between. The CDR3 totals 14 residues. The CDR3 region is CATSRGGAHQPQHF. Here the CDR3 DNA reads TGTGCCACCAGCAGGGGCGGGGCGCATCAGCCCCAGCATTTT.

This sequence joins TRBV4-2 and TRBJ2-2, with D possibly TRBD1 on 7 matching bases. Trimming took 7 bases from V and 5 from J, leaving 17 bases between them. The CDR3 is 15 residues long. Germline V gives CDR1 LGHNA, CDR2 YNFKEQ. The CDR3 spells CASTQGGIGTGELFF. The CDR3 coding sequence is TGTGCCAGCACCCAGGGGGGAATCGGGACCGGGGAGCTGTTTTTT.

The chain employs TRBV27 and TRBJ1-1, with a tentative D call TRBD1 (5 bases). Germline V gene data show CDR1 as MNHEY and CDR2 as SMNVEV (reference sequence). Trimming shortened V by 5 bases and J by 6 bases, and 13 bases separated the two germline ends. This CDR3 comprises 13 residues. CDR3 loop: CASSPSTDPEAFF. CDR3 sequence (DNA): TGTGCCAGCAGTCCGTCGACAGATCCTGAAGCTTTCTTT.

The chain couples TRBV10-3 to TRBJ1-6; unclear D gene. CDR1 is ENHRY, CDR2 SYGVKD, per germline. V was clipped by 4 bases and J by 8 bases, with 6 bases between them. The CDR3 has 12 residues. The chain's CDR3 is CAISASDSPLHF. Written as DNA, the CDR3 is TGTGCCATCAGTGCTAGCGATTCACCCCTCCACTTT.

V and J are TRBV24-1 and TRBJ1-5; D is unclear. In germline, CDR1 is KGHDR, CDR2 SFDVKD. With 3 bases removed from V and 0 bases from J, the gap between germline ends came to 11 bases. The CDR3 sequence is 16 residues long. CDR3 protein: CATSDPRSGSNQPQHF. In DNA, the CDR3 is TGTGCCACCAGTGATCCCCGTAGTGGTAGCAATCAGCCCCAGCATTTT.

This chain uses TRBV6-6 with TRBJ2-1, with 10 bases identical to TRBD2. The germline gives CDR1 MNHNY, CDR2 SVGAGI (reference sequence). The CDR3 runs to 17 residues. V shed 5 bases, J shed 0 bases, and the junction held 7 bases outside the gene matches. The CDR3 here is CASSPSSGGTSYNEQFF. CDR3 DNA: TGTGCCAGCAGTCCCTCTAGCGGGGGTACCTCCTACAATGAGCAGTTCTTC.